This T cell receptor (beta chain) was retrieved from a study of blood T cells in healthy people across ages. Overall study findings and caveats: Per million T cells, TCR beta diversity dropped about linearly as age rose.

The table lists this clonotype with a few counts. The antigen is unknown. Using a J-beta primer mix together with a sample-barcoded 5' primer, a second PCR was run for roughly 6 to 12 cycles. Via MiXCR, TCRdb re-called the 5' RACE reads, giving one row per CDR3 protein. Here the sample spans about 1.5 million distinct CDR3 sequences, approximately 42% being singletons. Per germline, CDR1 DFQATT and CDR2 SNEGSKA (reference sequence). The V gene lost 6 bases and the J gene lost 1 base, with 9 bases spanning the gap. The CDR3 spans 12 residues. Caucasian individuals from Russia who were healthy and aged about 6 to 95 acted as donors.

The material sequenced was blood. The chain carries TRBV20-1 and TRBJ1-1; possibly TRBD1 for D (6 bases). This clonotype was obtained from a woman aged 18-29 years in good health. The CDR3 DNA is TGCAGTGCAGCGACAGGGAACACTGAAGCTTTCTTT. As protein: CSAATGNTEAFF.